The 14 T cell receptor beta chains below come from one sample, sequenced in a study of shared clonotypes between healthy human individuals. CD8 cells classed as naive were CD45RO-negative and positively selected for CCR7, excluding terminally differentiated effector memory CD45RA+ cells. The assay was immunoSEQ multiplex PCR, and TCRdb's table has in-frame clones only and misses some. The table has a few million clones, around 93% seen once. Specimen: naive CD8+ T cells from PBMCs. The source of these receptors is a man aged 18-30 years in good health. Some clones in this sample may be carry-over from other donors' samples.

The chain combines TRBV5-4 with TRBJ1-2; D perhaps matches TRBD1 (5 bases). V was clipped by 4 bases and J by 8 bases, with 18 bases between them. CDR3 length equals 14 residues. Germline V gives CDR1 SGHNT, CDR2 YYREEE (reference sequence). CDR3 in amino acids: CASSPNRIGGGYTF. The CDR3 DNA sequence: TGTGCCAGCAGCCCCAACCGGATTGGGGGGGGCTACACCTTC.

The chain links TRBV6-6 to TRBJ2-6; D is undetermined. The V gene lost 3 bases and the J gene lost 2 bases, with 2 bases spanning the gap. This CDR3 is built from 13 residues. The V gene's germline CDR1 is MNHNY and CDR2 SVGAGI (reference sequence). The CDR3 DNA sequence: TGTGCCAGCAGTTATCCTGGGGCCAACGTCCTGACTTTC. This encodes CASSYPGANVLTF.

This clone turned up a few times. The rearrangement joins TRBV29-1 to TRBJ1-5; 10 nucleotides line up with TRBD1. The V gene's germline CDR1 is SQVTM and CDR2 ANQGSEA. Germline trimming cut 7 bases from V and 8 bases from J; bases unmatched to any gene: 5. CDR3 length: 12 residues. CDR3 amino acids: CSARTGGEPQHF. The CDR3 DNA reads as TGCAGCGCAAGGACAGGGGGAGAGCCCCAGCATTTT. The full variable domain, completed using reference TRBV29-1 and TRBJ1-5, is SAVISQKPSRDICQRGTSLTIQCQVDSQVTMMFWYRQQPGQSLTLIATANQGSEATYESGFVIDKFPISRPNLTFSTLTVSNMSPEDSSIYLCSARTGGEPQHFGDGTRLSIL.

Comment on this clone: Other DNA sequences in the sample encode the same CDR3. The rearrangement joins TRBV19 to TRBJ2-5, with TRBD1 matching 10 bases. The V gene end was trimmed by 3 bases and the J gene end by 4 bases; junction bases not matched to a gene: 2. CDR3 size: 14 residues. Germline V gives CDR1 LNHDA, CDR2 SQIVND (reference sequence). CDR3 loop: CASSIRDRGETQYF. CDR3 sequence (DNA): TGTGCCAGTAGTATTCGGGACAGGGGAGAGACCCAGTACTTC. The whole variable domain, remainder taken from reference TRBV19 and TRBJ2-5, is DGGITQSPKYLFRKEGQNVTLSCEQNLNHDAMYWYRQDPGQGLRLIYYSQIVNDFQKGDIAEGYSVSREKKESFPLTVTSAQKNPTAFYLCASSIRDRGETQYFGPGTRLLVL.

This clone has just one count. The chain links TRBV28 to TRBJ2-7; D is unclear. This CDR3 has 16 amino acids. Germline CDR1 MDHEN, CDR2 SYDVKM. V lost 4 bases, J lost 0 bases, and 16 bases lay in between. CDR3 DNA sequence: TGTGCCAGCAGTTCCCCTAGACGGCTAAGCTCCTACGAGCAGTACTTC. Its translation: CASSSPRRLSSYEQYF. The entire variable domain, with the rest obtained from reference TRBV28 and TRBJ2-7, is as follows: DVKVTQSSRYLVKRTGEKVFLECVQDMDHENMFWYRQDPGLGLRLIYFSYDVKMKEKGDIPEGYSVSREKKERFSLILESASTNQTSMYLCASSSPRRLSSYEQYFGPGTRLTVT.

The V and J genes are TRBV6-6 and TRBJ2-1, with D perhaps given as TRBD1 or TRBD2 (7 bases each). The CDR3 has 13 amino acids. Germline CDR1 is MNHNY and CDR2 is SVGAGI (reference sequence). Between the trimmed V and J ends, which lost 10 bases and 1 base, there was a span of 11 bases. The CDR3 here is CATRGGSYNEQFF. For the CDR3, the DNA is TGTGCCACCAGGGGGGGATCCTACAATGAGCAGTTCTTC.

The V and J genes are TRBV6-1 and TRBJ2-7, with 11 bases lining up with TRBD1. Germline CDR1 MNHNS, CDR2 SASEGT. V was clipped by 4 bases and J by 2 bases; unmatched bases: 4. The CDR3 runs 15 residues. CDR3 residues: CASSADRGLTYEQYF. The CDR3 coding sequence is TGTGCCAGCAGTGCGGACAGGGGGCTGACCTACGAGCAGTACTTC.

As DNA, the CDR3 is TGTGCCAGCAGTCTAAGACGGACGACTAGCGGGAGGCCTGACGAGCAGTACTTC. This encodes CASSLRRTTSGRPDEQYF. This chain uses TRBV28 with TRBJ2-7; 13 nucleotides match TRBD2. The CDR3 contains 18 residues. V lost 5 bases and J lost 5; bases outside the gene matches: 15. Per germline, CDR1 MDHEN and CDR2 SYDVKM.

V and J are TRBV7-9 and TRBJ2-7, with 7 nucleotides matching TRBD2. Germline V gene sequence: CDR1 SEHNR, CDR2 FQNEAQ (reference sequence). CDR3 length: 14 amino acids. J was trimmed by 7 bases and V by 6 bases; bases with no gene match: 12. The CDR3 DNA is TGTGCCAGCAGTTACGGACTAGACCCGTGGGAGCAGTACTTC. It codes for CASSYGLDPWEQYF.

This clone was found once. The CDR3 is CASSARTSGVSEQYF. CDR3 DNA: TGCGCCAGCAGTGCCCGGACTAGCGGGGTCTCCGAGCAGTACTTC. V usage is TRBV10-2 and J usage is TRBJ2-7; 12 nucleotides agree with TRBD2. Germline values: CDR1 WSHSY, CDR2 SAAADI. This CDR3 contains 15 residues. Trimming at V came to 4 bases and at J to 6 bases, leaving 7 bases not matched to a gene.

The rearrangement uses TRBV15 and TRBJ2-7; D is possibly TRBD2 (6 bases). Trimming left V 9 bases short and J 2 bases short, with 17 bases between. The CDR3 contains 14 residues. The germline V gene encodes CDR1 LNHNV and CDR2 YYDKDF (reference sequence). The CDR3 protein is CATESGGETYEQYF. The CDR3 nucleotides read TGTGCCACTGAGTCTGGCGGGGAGACCTACGAGCAGTACTTC.

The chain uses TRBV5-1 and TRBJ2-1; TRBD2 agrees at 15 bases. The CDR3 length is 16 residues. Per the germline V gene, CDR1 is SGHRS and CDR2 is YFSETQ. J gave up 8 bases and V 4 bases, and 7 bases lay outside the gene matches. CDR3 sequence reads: CASSSGTSGRIDEQFF. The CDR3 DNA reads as TGCGCCAGCAGCAGCGGGACTAGCGGGAGGATCGATGAGCAGTTCTTC. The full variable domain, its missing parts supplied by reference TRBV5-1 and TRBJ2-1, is KAGVTQTPRYLIKTRGQQVTLSCSPISGHRSVSWYQQTPGQGLQFLFEYFSETQRNKGNFPGRFSGRQFSNSRSEMNVSTLELGDSALYLCASSSGTSGRIDEQFFGPGTRLTVL.

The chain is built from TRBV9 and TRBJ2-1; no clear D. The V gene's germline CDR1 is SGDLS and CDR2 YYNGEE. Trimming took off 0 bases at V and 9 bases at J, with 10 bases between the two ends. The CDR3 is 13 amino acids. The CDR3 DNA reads TGTGCCAGCAGCGTAGGGGTTTGGAGTGAGCAGTTCTTC. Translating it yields CASSVGVWSEQFF.

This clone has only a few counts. The CDR3 bases are TGTGCCAGCAGCGCCGGACAGGTGGGCACTGAAGCTTTCTTT. Translation: CASSAGQVGTEAFF. This rearrangement joins TRBV9 to TRBJ1-1, with 7 bases aligning to TRBD1. This CDR3 is 14 amino acids long. V was pared by 3 bases and J by 4 bases, with 6 bases of the junction left unmatched. Germline V lookup: CDR1 SGDLS, CDR2 YYNGEE.